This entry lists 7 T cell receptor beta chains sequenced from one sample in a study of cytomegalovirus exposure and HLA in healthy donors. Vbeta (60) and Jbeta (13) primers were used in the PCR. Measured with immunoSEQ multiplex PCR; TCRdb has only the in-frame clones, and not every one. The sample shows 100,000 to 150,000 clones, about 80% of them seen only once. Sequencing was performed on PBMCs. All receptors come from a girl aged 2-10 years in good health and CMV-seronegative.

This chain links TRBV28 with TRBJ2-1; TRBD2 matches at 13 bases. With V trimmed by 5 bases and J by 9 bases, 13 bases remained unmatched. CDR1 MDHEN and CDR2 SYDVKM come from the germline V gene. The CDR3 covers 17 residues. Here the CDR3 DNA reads TGTGCCAGCAGTAGCACGGGACTAGCGGGACCCTGGGGTGAGCAGTTCTTC. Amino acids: CASSSTGLAGPWGEQFF.

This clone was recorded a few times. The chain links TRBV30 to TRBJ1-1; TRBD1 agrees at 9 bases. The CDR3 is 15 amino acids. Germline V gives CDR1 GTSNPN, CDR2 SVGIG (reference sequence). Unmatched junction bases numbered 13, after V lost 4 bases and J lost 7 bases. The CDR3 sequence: CAWTAGTGRRGEAFF. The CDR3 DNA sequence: TGTGCCTGGACCGCCGGGACAGGGAGGAGGGGTGAAGCTTTCTTT.

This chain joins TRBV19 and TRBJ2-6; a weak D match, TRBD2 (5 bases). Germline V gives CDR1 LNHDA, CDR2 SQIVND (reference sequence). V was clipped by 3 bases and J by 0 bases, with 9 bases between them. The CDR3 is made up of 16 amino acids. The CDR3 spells CASSMAGNSGANVLTF. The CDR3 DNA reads TGTGCCAGTAGTATGGCGGGTAACTCTGGGGCCAACGTCCTGACTTTC. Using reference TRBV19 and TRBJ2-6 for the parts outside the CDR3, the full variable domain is DGGITQSPKYLFRKEGQNVTLSCEQNLNHDAMYWYRQDPGQGLRLIYYSQIVNDFQKGDIAEGYSVSREKKESFPLTVTSAQKNPTAFYLCASSMAGNSGANVLTFGAGSRLTVL.

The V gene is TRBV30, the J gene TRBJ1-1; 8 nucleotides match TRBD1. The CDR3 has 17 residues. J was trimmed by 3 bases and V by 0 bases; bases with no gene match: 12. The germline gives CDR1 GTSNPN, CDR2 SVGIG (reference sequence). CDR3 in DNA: TGTGCCTGGAGTGTACGCCGGTCGACAGGGGAGGACACTGAAGCTTTCTTT. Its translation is CAWSVRRSTGEDTEAFF.

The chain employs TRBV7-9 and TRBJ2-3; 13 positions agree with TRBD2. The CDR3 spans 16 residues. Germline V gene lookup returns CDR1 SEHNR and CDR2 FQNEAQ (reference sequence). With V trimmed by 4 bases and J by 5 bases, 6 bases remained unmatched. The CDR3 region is CASSWGLAGIGDTQYF. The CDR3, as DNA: TGTGCCAGCAGCTGGGGACTAGCGGGGATAGGAGATACGCAGTATTTT. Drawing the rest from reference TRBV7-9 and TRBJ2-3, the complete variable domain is DTGVSQNPRHKITKRGQNVTFRCDPISEHNRLYWYRQTLGQGPEFLTYFQNEAQLEKSRLLSDRFSAERPKGSFSTLEIQRTEQGDSAMYLCASSWGLAGIGDTQYFGPGTRLTVL.

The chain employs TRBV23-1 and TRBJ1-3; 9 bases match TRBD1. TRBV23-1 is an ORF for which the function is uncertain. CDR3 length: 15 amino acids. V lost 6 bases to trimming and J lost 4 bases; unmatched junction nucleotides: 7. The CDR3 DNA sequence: TGCGCCAGCAGACACAGGGGGCGTTACGGAAACACCATATATTTT. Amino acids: CASRHRGRYGNTIYF.

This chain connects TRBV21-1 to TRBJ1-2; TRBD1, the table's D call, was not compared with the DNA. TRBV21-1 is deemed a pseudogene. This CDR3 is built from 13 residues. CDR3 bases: TGTGCCAGCAGCATCTCCAGATCCTATGGCTACACCTTC. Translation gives CASSISRSYGYTF.